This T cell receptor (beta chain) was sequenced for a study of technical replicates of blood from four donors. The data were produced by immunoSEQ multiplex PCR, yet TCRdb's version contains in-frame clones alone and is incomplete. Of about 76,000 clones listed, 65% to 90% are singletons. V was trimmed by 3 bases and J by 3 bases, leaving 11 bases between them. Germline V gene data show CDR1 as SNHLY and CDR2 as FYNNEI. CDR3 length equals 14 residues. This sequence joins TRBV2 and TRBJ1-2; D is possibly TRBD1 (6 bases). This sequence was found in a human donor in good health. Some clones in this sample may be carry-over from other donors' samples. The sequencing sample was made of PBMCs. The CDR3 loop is CASSDWDKYYGYTF. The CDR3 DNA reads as TGTGCCAGCAGTGATTGGGACAAGTACTATGGCTACACCTTC. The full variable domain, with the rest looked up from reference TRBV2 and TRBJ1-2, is EPEVTQTPSHQVTQMGQEVILRCVPISNHLYFYWYRQILGQKVEFLVSFYNNEISEKSEIFDDQFSVERPDGSNFTLKIRSTKLEDSAMYFCASSDWDKYYGYTFGSGTRLTVV.